This paragraph reports one T cell receptor beta chain. CDR3 length: 15 residues. Germline CDR1 and CDR2: LNHDA and SQIVND (reference sequence). Trimming removed 7 bases from V and 2 bases from J; junction bases left unmatched: 10. The source of the sample is a study of T cell responses to AZD1222 COVID-19 vaccine. Measured with immunoSEQ multiplex PCR; TCRdb has only the in-frame clones, and not every one. There are around 130,000 clones in the sample; roughly 86% occur only once, and around 10% lies in the top ten. The chain couples TRBV19 to TRBJ2-5, with 7 bases aligning to TRBD2. The receptor was isolated from an adult in good health. The sequencing here drew on peripheral blood, taken on day 0 of AZD1222 vaccination. The CDR3 nucleotides read TGTGCCAGTAAAGATGGCGGGAGCCCACAAGAGACCCAGTACTTC. Translated, it gives CASKDGGSPQETQYF. The full variable domain, with the rest looked up from reference TRBV19 and TRBJ2-5, is DGGITQSPKYLFRKEGQNVTLSCEQNLNHDAMYWYRQDPGQGLRLIYYSQIVNDFQKGDIAEGYSVSREKKESFPLTVTSAQKNPTAFYLCASKDGGSPQETQYFGPGTRLLVL.